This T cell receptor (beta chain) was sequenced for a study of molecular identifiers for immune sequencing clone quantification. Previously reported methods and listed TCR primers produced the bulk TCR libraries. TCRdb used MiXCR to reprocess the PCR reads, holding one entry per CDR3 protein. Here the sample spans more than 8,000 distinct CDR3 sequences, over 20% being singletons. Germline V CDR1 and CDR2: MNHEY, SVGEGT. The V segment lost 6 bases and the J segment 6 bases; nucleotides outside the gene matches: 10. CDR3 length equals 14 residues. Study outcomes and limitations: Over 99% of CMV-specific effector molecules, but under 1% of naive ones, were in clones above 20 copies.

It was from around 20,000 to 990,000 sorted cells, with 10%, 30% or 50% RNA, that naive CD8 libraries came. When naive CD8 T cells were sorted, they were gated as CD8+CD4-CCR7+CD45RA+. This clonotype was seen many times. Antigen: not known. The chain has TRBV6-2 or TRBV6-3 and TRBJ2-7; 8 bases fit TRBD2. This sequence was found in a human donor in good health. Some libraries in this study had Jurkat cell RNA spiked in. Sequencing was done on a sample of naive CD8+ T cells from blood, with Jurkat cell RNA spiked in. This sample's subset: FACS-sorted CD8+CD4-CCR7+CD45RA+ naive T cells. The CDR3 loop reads CASSPLSGSFEQYF. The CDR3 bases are TGTGCCAGCAGCCCCCTCAGCGGGAGTTTCGAGCAGTACTTC.